The clone carrying this T cell receptor beta chain was detected a few times. Its specificity is unknown. Per sample, at least 5 micrograms of total RNA were extracted. This specimen comes from a study of blood T cells in healthy people across ages. Study as a whole: The template switching approach captured approximately one barcoded beta molecule for every two T cells.

This CDR3 is 17 amino acids long. Germline V lookup: CDR1 MNHEY, CDR2 SVGEGT. Trimming removed 6 bases from V and 0 bases from J, with 19 bases in between. Notes on the study in general: In the absence of known donor CMV status, changes in expanded clonotypes were possibly confounded. Measured against age, TCR beta diversity per million T cells decreased in a roughly linear manner.

Using a J-beta primer mix together with a sample-barcoded 5' primer, a second PCR was run for about 6 to 12 cycles. One entry per CDR3 protein, called by TCRdb with MiXCR from the 5' RACE reads. The data contain 2 million or so distinct CDR3 sequences, about 49% of them singletons. This chain joins TRBV6-2 or TRBV6-3 and TRBJ2-3, with D possibly being TRBD2 (6 bases). The receptor was isolated from a woman between 40 and 50 years old in good health. Sequenced input: blood. The CDR3 nucleotides read TGTGCCAGCAGGACGATCCGGGACTTTTCTAGCACAGATACGCAGTATTTT. It codes for CASRTIRDFSSTDTQYF.